One sample yielded the 15 T cell receptor beta chains listed below, sequenced in a study of blood T cell repertoires in COVID-19. Profiling relied on immunoSEQ multiplex PCR, and the TCRdb table lists in-frame clones only, not all of them. This table has 250,000 to 300,000 clones, about nine tenths appearing once. The sequenced sample consisted of peripheral blood. These receptors originate from a woman aged 40 to 55 who had recovered from COVID-19.

This clone showed up just once. The CDR3 nucleotides read TGTGCCAGCAGCTCGACTAGCGGGGGGGCGACATACAATGAGCAGTTCTTC. It translates to CASSSTSGGATYNEQFF. The rearrangement uses TRBV7-9 and TRBJ2-1; 14 positions match TRBD2. In germline, CDR1 is SEHNR, CDR2 FQNEAQ (reference sequence). The J segment lost 4 bases and the V segment lost 4 bases, leaving 6 bases of the junction unmatched. CDR3 length: 17 residues.

This sequence joins TRBV19 and TRBJ1-4; perhaps TRBD1 as D (6 bases). Germline V gene lookup returns CDR1 LNHDA and CDR2 SQIVND (reference sequence). V was clipped by 4 bases and J by 5 bases, with 14 bases between them. The CDR3 contains 15 residues. The CDR3 protein is CASSTRTAANEKLFF. In DNA form, the CDR3 reads TGTGCCAGTAGTACCCGGACAGCCGCAAATGAAAAACTGTTTTTT.

This chain links TRBV6-5 with TRBJ1-1, with a weak D call TRBD1 (6 bases). The CDR3 loop spans 15 amino acids. Trimming took 7 bases from V and 1 from J, leaving 16 bases between them. In germline, CDR1 is MNHEY, CDR2 SVGAGI. CDR3 amino acids: CASTMGAARNTEAFF. The CDR3 bases are TGTGCCAGCACAATGGGGGCGGCACGGAACACTGAAGCTTTCTTT.

The chain links TRBV6-1 to TRBJ1-2; TRBD1 agrees at 8 bases. The germline gives CDR1 MNHNS, CDR2 SASEGT. The trim removed 1 base at V and 5 bases at J, leaving 3 bases unmatched. The CDR3 sequence is 14 residues long. The CDR3 DNA reads as TGTGCCAGCAGTGAAGGGGGACAGGTATATGGCTACACCTTC. Translation gives CASSEGGQVYGYTF.

The chain joins TRBV10-3 to TRBJ1-1; TRBD1 aligns across 8 bases. This CDR3 has 14 amino acids. Germline CDR1 ENHRY, CDR2 SYGVKD. V lost 4 bases to trimming and J lost 2 bases; unmatched junction nucleotides: 3. CDR3 protein: CAISGTGSNTEAFF. For the CDR3, the DNA is TGTGCCATCAGTGGGACAGGGTCAAACACTGAAGCTTTCTTT.

In this sample, this clone turned up once. The chain links TRBV9 to TRBJ2-3; D is possibly TRBD2 (5 bases). This CDR3 is built from 16 residues. V gave up 4 bases and J gave up 3 bases, with 18 bases separating them. CDR1 is SGDLS, CDR2 YYNGEE, per germline. The CDR3 sequence is CASSPLTGKGTDTQYF. Written as DNA, the CDR3 is TGTGCCAGCAGCCCTCTTACCGGGAAAGGTACAGATACGCAGTATTTT.

The chain has TRBV12-3 or TRBV12-4 and TRBJ1-1; D remains ambiguous. The length of the CDR3 is 9 residues. For the CDR3, the DNA is TGTGTGAACAACGATGAAGCTTTCTTT. Translated: CVNNDEAFF.

The CDR3 coding sequence is TGTGCCAGCAGCTTAACCGGGACACATAGCAATCAGCCCCAGCATTTT. The encoded protein is CASSLTGTHSNQPQHF. The V gene is TRBV5-8, the J gene TRBJ1-5; TRBD1 might be the D (6 bases). Germline V CDR1 and CDR2: SGHTS, YDEGEE. The CDR3 loop spans 16 amino acids. Between the trimmed V and J ends, which lost 2 bases and 0 bases, there was a span of 12 bases.

The CDR3 DNA reads as TGCGCCAGCAGTGAGTCGACAGGGTGGGCAGAGACCCAGTACTTC. It yields the protein CASSESTGWAETQYF. The chain links TRBV10-2 to TRBJ2-5, with TRBD1 identical over 7 bases. The CDR3 is 15 residues long. The junction had 5 bases not matched to a gene; V was cut back by 0 bases and J by 4 bases. The germline V gene has CDR1 WSHSY and CDR2 SAAADI.

This clone appeared a single time. This rearrangement joins TRBV19 to TRBJ1-5; D gene ambiguous. V shed 1 base and J shed 0 bases, with 7 bases lying between them. This CDR3 region has 15 residues. Germline V gives CDR1 LNHDA, CDR2 SQIVND (reference sequence). Written as DNA, the CDR3 is TGTGCCAGTAGTATAGTGCACAGTAGCAATCAGCCCCAGCATTTT. Translated, it gives CASSIVHSSNQPQHF. The full variable domain, rest sourced from reference TRBV19 and TRBJ1-5, is DGGITQSPKYLFRKEGQNVTLSCEQNLNHDAMYWYRQDPGQGLRLIYYSQIVNDFQKGDIAEGYSVSREKKESFPLTVTSAQKNPTAFYLCASSIVHSSNQPQHFGDGTRLSIL.

V gene TRBV5-8 combines with J gene TRBJ2-4; tentative D call: TRBD2 (5 bases). The germline V gene has CDR1 SGHTS and CDR2 YDEGEE. There are 18 residues in the CDR3. Trimming shortened V by 5 bases and J by 1 base, and 22 bases separated the two germline ends. The CDR3 spells CASSVGDGSTTAKNIQYF. As DNA, the CDR3 is TGTGCCAGCAGTGTGGGAGATGGGAGTACCACGGCCAAAAACATTCAGTACTTC.

This chain connects TRBV5-4 to TRBJ1-4, with 8 positions matching TRBD1. Germline V gives CDR1 SGHNT, CDR2 YYREEE (reference sequence). This CDR3 region has 15 residues. With V trimmed by 3 bases and J by 5 bases, 6 bases remained unmatched. This chain's CDR3 is CASSSPGQANEKLFF. DNA for the CDR3: TGTGCCAGCAGCTCGCCGGGACAGGCGAATGAAAAACTGTTTTTT.

The CDR3 sequence is CASSPPDSRQETQYF. The CDR3 nucleotides read TGTGCCAGCAGTCCCCCGGACTCGAGGCAAGAGACCCAGTACTTC. The rearrangement links TRBV27 to TRBJ2-5; perhaps TRBD2 as D (5 bases). Between the trimmed V and J ends, which lost 5 bases and 2 bases, there was a span of 15 bases. Germline V gene data show CDR1 as MNHEY and CDR2 as SMNVEV (reference sequence). This CDR3 is 15 amino acids long.

J is TRBJ2-3 and V is TRBV9; the D is unclear. CDR3 length equals 15 residues. Germline assignment: CDR1 SGDLS and CDR2 YYNGEE. V was trimmed by 0 bases and J by 4 bases, leaving 12 bases between them. CDR3 nucleotides: TGTGCCAGCAGCGTAGGGGCCCGCACGTCAGATACGCAGTATTTT. Its protein product is CASSVGARTSDTQYF.

V gene TRBV3-1 (or the pseudogene TRBV3-2) combines with J gene TRBJ2-2; D possibly corresponds to TRBD1 (5 bases). The V gene's germline CDR1 is LGHDT and CDR2 YNNKEL (reference sequence). The CDR3 has 16 amino acids. V lost 4 bases and J lost 4, with 16 bases in between. As DNA, the CDR3 is TGTGCCAGCAGCCGTCAGGGTGTGATAGGCACCGGGGAGCTGTTTTTT. It translates to CASSRQGVIGTGELFF.